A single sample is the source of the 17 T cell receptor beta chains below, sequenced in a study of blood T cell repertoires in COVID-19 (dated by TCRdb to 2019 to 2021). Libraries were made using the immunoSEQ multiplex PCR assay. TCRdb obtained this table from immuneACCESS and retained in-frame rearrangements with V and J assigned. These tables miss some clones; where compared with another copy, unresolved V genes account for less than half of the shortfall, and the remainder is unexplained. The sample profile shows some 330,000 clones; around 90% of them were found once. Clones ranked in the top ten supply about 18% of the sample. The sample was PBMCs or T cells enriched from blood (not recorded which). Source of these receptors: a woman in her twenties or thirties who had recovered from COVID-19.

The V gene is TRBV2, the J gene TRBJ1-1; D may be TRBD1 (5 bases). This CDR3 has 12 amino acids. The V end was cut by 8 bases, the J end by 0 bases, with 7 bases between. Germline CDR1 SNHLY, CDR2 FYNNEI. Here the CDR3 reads CASRQMNTEAFF. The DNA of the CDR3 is TGTGCCAGCCGACAGATGAACACTGAAGCTTTCTTT. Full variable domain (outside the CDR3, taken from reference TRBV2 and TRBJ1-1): EPEVTQTPSHQVTQMGQEVILRCVPISNHLYFYWYRQILGQKVEFLVSFYNNEISEKSEIFDDQFSVERPDGSNFTLKIRSTKLEDSAMYFCASRQMNTEAFFGQGTRLTVV.

The CDR3 protein is CASSPNAGNQPQHF. The CDR3 coding sequence is TGTGCCAGCAGTCCGAACGCAGGCAATCAGCCCCAGCATTTT. V usage is TRBV6-5 and J usage is TRBJ1-5; D call uncertain. There are 14 residues in the CDR3. The V gene's germline CDR1 is MNHEY and CDR2 SVGAGI. V gave up 5 bases and J gave up 2 bases, with 10 bases separating them.

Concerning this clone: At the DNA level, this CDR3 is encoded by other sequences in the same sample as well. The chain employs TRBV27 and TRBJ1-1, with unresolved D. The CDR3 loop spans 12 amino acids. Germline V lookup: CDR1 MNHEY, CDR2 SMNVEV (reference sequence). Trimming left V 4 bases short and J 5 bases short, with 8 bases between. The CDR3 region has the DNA TGTGCCAGCAGTTCTCCGGGGACTGAAGCTTTCTTT. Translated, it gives CASSSPGTEAFF.

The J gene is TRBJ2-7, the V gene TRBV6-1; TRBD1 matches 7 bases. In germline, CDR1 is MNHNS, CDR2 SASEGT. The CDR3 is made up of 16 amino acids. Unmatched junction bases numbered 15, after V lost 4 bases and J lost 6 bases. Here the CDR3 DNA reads TGTGCCAGCAGTGGACAGGGATCACTACTACTACGCGAGCAGTACTTC. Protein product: CASSGQGSLLLREQYF.

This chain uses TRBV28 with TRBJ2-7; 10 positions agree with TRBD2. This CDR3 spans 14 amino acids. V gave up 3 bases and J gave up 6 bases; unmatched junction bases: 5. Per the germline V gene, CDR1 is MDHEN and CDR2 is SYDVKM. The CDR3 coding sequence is TGTGCCAGCAGTTTTCTAGCGGGAGCTGTCGAGCAGTACTTC. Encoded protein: CASSFLAGAVEQYF.

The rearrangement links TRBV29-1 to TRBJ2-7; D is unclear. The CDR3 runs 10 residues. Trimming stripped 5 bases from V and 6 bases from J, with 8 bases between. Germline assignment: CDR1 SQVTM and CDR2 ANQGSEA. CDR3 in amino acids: CSVMGFEQYF. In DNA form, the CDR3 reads TGCAGCGTTATGGGCTTCGAGCAGTACTTC.

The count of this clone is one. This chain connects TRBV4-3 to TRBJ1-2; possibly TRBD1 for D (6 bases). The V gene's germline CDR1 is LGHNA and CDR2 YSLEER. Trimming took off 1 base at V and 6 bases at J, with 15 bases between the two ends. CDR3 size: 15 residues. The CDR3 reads CASSQVGGAVDGYTF. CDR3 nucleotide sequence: TGCGCCAGCAGCCAAGTTGGGGGCGCCGTGGATGGCTACACCTTC.

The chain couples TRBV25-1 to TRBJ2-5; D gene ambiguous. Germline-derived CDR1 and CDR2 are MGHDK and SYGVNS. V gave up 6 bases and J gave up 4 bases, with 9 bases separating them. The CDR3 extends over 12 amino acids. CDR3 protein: CASSRLPETQYF. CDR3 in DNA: TGTGCCAGCAGCCGTCTCCCAGAGACCCAGTACTTC.

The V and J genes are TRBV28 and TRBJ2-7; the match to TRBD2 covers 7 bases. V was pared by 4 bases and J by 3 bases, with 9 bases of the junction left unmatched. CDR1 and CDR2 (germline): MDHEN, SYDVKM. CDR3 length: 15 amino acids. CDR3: CASSSSASGDYEQYF. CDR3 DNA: TGTGCCAGCAGTTCCTCGGCTAGCGGAGACTACGAGCAGTACTTC.

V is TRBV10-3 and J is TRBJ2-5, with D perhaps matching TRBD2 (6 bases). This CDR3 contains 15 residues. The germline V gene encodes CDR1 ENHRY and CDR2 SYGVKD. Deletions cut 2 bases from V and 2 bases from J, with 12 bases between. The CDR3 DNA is TGTGCCATCAGTGAGCGACTAGATCAACAAGAGACCCAGTACTTC. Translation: CAISERLDQQETQYF.

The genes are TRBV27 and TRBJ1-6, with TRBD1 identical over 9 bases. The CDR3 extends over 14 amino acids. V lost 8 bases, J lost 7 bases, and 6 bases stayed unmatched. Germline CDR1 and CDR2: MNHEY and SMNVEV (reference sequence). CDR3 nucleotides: TGTGCCAGCGCCGGACAGGGGTGGAATTCACCCCTCCACTTT. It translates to CASAGQGWNSPLHF.

The CDR3, as DNA: TGCGCCAGCAGCCAAGATTTGACTAGCGGGACGAGCTCCTACGAGCAGTACTTC. Translation: CASSQDLTSGTSSYEQYF. This chain links TRBV4-1 with TRBJ2-7, with 11 nucleotides matching TRBD2. V gave up 0 bases and J gave up 0 bases; unmatched junction bases: 7. The V gene's germline CDR1 is MGHRA and CDR2 YSYEKL. The CDR3 is made up of 18 amino acids.

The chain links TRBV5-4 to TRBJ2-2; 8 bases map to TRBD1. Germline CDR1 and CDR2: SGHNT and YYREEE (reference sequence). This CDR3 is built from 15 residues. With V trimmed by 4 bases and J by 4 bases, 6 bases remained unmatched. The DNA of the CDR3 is TGTGCCAGCAGCGGGACAGGTTTAGGCACCGGGGAGCTGTTTTTT. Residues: CASSGTGLGTGELFF.

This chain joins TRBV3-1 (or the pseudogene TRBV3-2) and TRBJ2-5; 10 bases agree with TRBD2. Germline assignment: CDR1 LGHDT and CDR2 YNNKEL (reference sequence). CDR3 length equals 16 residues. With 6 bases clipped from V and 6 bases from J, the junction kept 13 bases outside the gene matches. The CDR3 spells CASSRLLAGSRKTQYF. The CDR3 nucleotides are TGTGCCAGCAGTCGCCTACTAGCGGGGTCAAGAAAGACCCAGTACTTC.

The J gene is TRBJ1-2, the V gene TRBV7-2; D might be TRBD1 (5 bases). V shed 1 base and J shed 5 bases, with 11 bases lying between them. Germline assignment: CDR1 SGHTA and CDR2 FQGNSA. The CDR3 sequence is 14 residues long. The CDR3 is CASSLGGHSYGYTF. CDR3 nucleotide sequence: TGTGCCAGCAGCTTAGGAGGACACTCATATGGCTACACCTTC.

The CDR3 DNA reads TGTGCCAGCAGTTCCCTTCCCGCAGCGGGAGGAATGCATGAGCAGTTCTTC. Protein: CASSSLPAAGGMHEQFF. The V gene is TRBV28, the J gene TRBJ2-1; 9 bases line up with TRBD2. Germline CDR1 and CDR2: MDHEN and SYDVKM. The CDR3 length is 17 residues. V lost 4 bases, J lost 8 bases, and 15 bases stayed unmatched.

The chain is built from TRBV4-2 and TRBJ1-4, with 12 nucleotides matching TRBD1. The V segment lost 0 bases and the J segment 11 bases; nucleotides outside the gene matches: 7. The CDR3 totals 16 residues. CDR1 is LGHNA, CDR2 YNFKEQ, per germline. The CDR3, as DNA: TGTGCCAGCAGCCAAGATAGGGGACAGGGGGCGCAGAAACTGTTTTTT. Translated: CASSQDRGQGAQKLFF.